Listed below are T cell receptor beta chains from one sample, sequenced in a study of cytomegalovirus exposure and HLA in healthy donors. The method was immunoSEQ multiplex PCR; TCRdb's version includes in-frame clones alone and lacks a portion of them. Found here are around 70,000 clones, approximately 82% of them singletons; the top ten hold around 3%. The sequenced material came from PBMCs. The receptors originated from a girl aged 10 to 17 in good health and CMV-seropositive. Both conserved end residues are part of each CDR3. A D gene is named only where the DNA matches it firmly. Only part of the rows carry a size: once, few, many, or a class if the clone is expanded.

CDR3: CASSYSRGQPQHF
DNA: TGTGCCAGCAGTTACTCACGGGGGCAGCCCCAGCATTTT
D: -
V: TRBV6-5
J: TRBJ1-5
size: -

CDR3: CASSGSNYGYTF
DNA: TGTGCCAGCAGTGGGAGCAACTATGGCTACACCTTC
D: -
V: TRBV6-1
J: TRBJ1-2
size: -

CDR3: CASSEGGRSKRTQYF
DNA: TGTGCCAGCAGCGAGGGGGGGCGATCGAAACGGACCCAGTACTTC
D: -
V: TRBV9
J: TRBJ2-5
size: -

CDR3: CASSGGWTSGRFGNEQFF
DNA: TGTGCCAGCAGCGGGGGGTGGACTAGCGGGAGGTTTGGGAATGAGCAGTTCTTC
D: TRBD2
V: TRBV2
J: TRBJ2-1
size: once

CDR3: CASSLVISGGADTQYF
DNA: TGTGCCAGCAGCTTGGTGATAAGCGGGGGGGCAGATACGCAGTATTTT
D: TRBD2
V: TRBV7-9
J: TRBJ2-3
size: -

CDR3: CASSFLSLADSYEQYF
DNA: TGTGCCAGCAGCTTCCTATCCTTAGCGGACTCCTACGAGCAGTACTTC
D: -
V: TRBV7-8
J: TRBJ2-7
size: -

CDR3: CASRVSGVGTGELFF
DNA: TGTGCCAGCAGAGTCTCCGGGGTCGGCACCGGGGAGCTGTTTTTT
D: -
V: TRBV6-5
J: TRBJ2-2
size: -

CDR3: CASSYPSANSYNEQFF
DNA: TGCGCCAGCAGCTACCCTAGCGCCAACTCCTACAATGAGCAGTTCTTC
D: -
V: TRBV4-1
J: TRBJ2-1
size: -

CDR3: CAWSSGKRWNTIYF
DNA: TGTGCCTGGAGTTCGGGGAAACGGTGGAACACCATATATTTT
D: -
V: TRBV30
J: TRBJ1-3
size: -

CDR3: CASSTDRGMHSPLHF
DNA: TGTGCCAGCAGCACGGACAGGGGGATGCATTCACCCCTCCACTTT
D: TRBD1
V: TRBV11-2
J: TRBJ1-6
size: -

CDR3: CASSLPGADKDGYTF
DNA: TGTGCCAGCAGTTTACCAGGGGCGGATAAGGATGGCTACACCTTC
D: -
V: TRBV28
J: TRBJ1-2
size: once

CDR3: CASSPENTQYF
DNA: TGTGCCAGCTCACCTGAGAATACGCAGTATTTT
D: -
V: TRBV18
J: TRBJ2-3
size: -

CDR3: CASSTLRDTQYF
DNA: TGCGCCAGCAGCACCTTGAGGGATACGCAGTATTTT
D: -
V: TRBV5-1
J: TRBJ2-3
size: -

CDR3: CASSRYSLYGYTF
DNA: TGTGCCAGCAGCCGATACAGCCTCTATGGCTACACCTTC
D: -
V: TRBV28
J: TRBJ1-2
size: -

CDR3: CASSQDGGDQETQYF
DNA: TGCGCCAGCAGCCAAGATGGCGGGGACCAAGAGACCCAGTACTTC
D: -
V: TRBV4-1
J: TRBJ2-5
size: few

CDR3: CASSQATGLEFYEQYF
DNA: TGCGCCAGCAGCCAGGCAACAGGGTTGGAGTTCTACGAGCAGTACTTC
D: -
V: TRBV4-1
J: TRBJ2-7
size: -

CDR3: CAWSEYRGNEKLFF
DNA: TGTGCCTGGAGTGAATACAGGGGGAACGAAAAACTGTTTTTT
D: TRBD1
V: TRBV30
J: TRBJ1-4
size: -

CDR3: CASSLQRGGTGELFF
DNA: TGTGCCAGCAGTTTACAAAGGGGTGGCACCGGGGAGCTGTTTTTT
D: -
V: TRBV27
J: TRBJ2-2
size: -

CDR3: CASSLGGGNQPQHF
DNA: TGTGCCAGCAGCTTGGGGGGGGGCAATCAGCCCCAGCATTTT
D: -
V: TRBV7-6
J: TRBJ1-5
size: -

CDR3: CASSSQGGYEQYF
DNA: TGTGCCAGCAGCTCACAGGGGGGGTATGAGCAGTACTTC
D: -
V: TRBV9
J: TRBJ2-7
size: -

CDR3: CASSQEAGASNEQFF
DNA: TGTGCCAGCAGCCAAGAGGCAGGGGCGTCGAATGAGCAGTTCTTC
D: -
V: TRBV14
J: TRBJ2-1
size: -

CDR3: CASTEGGTEAFF
DNA: TGCGCCAGCACCGAGGGAGGCACTGAAGCTTTCTTT
D: -
V: TRBV5-1
J: TRBJ1-1
size: -

CDR3: CASSVGSRTTIYEQYF
DNA: TGTGCCAGCAGCGTAGGCTCTCGGACTACTATTTACGAGCAGTACTTC
D: -
V: TRBV9
J: TRBJ2-7
size: -

CDR3: CASSQAGNQPQHF
DNA: TGCGCCAGCAGCCAAGCAGGGAATCAGCCCCAGCATTTT
D: -
V: TRBV4-1
J: TRBJ1-5
size: -

CDR3: CATQTLYYGYTF
DNA: TGTGCCACCCAAACCCTATACTATGGCTACACCTTC
D: -
V: TRBV6-5
J: TRBJ1-2
size: -